The 14 T cell receptor beta chains in this list originate from one sample, sequenced in a study of T cell responses to AZD1222 COVID-19 vaccine. TCRdb's table, derived via immunoSEQ multiplex PCR, lists solely in-frame clones and lacks some. Here the sample spans 80,000 to 130,000 clones, 85% to 90% being singletons. The sample in question was peripheral blood, obtained on day 0 of AZD1222 vaccination. These receptors came from an adult in good health.

The V gene is TRBV7-9, the J gene TRBJ2-3; D is unclear. Germline-derived CDR1 and CDR2 are SEHNR and FQNEAQ (reference sequence). V was cut by 3 bases and J by 6 bases, with 16 bases left in between. CDR3 length: 15 residues. In DNA form, the CDR3 reads TGTGCCAGCAGCTTTAATCCGTCGGGTCCCGATACGCAGTATTTT. Its translation: CASSFNPSGPDTQYF. Drawing the rest from reference TRBV7-9 and TRBJ2-3, the complete variable domain is DTGVSQNPRHKITKRGQNVTFRCDPISEHNRLYWYRQTLGQGPEFLTYFQNEAQLEKSRLLSDRFSAERPKGSFSTLEIQRTEQGDSAMYLCASSFNPSGPDTQYFGPGTRLTVL.

The chain joins TRBV25-1 to TRBJ1-2, with TRBD1 matching 7 bases. The CDR3 has 14 amino acids. Germline loops: CDR1 MGHDK, CDR2 SYGVNS. V shed 3 bases and J 5 bases; nucleotides not matched to a gene: 6. The CDR3 DNA follows: TGTGCCAGCAGTGAGCGGCAGGGGGAGTATGGCTACACCTTC. Amino acid sequence: CASSERQGEYGYTF.

As for this clone: Germline is not matched at one junction end, which may reflect a read error. V and J are TRBV7-7 and TRBJ2-2; TRBD1 matches 8 bases. The CDR3 covers 16 residues. The germline V gene encodes CDR1 SSHAT and CDR2 FNYEAQ (reference sequence). The DNA of the CDR3 is TGTGCTAGCAGCCGAGGACAGGGATCGAGCACCGGGGAGCTGTTTTTT. Protein sequence: CASSRGQGSSTGELFF.

The gene calls are TRBV5-1 and TRBJ1-1, with D uncertain. CDR1 SGHRS and CDR2 YFSETQ come from the germline V gene. V lost 1 base, J lost 4 bases, and 8 bases lay in between. The CDR3 consists of 13 residues. The CDR3 spells CASSLSPGTEAFF. CDR3 coding DNA: TGCGCCAGCAGCTTGTCCCCGGGCACTGAAGCTTTCTTT.

The chain carries TRBV19 and TRBJ2-2; 7 bases match TRBD2. V was clipped by 6 bases and J by 6 bases; unmatched bases: 7. In germline, CDR1 is LNHDA, CDR2 SQIVND (reference sequence). This CDR3 region has 14 residues. The CDR3 loop reads CASRRLAQAGELFF. The CDR3 coding sequence is TGTGCCAGTAGAAGACTAGCCCAAGCCGGGGAGCTGTTTTTT.

V usage is TRBV30 and J usage is TRBJ1-1, with a possible D match to TRBD1 (5 bases). CDR3 length equals 11 residues. The germline gives CDR1 GTSNPN, CDR2 SVGIG (reference sequence). CDR3 DNA: TGTGGGGGGGATTTGAACACTGAAGCTTTCTTT. It yields the protein CGGDLNTEAFF.

V gene TRBV5-1 combines with J gene TRBJ2-5; no firm D call. Germline CDR1 is SGHRS and CDR2 is YFSETQ. V lost 2 bases to trimming and J lost 3 bases, with 2 bases between them. This CDR3 spans 11 amino acids. The CDR3 DNA sequence: TGCGCCAGCAGCTTCGAAGAGACCCAGTACTTC. It specifies CASSFEETQYF.

J is TRBJ2-1 and V is TRBV6-5; D call uncertain. V was pared by 0 bases and J by 1 base, with 4 bases between. The CDR3 covers 14 residues. The germline gives CDR1 MNHEY, CDR2 SVGAGI. The CDR3 nucleotides are TGTGCCAGCAGTTACTCGACATCCTACAATGAGCAGTTCTTC. Translation: CASSYSTSYNEQFF.

The chain couples TRBV28 to TRBJ2-1; tentative D call: TRBD1 (5 bases). With 4 bases removed from V and 3 bases from J, the gap between germline ends came to 13 bases. Germline V lookup: CDR1 MDHEN, CDR2 SYDVKM. There are 15 residues in the CDR3. The CDR3 is CASSSEDSFYNEQFF. Here the CDR3 DNA reads TGTGCCAGCAGTTCTGAAGACAGCTTCTACAATGAGCAGTTCTTC.

The chain links TRBV29-1 to TRBJ1-1; 9 bases map to TRBD1. The CDR3 spans 11 residues. After removal of 6 bases from V and 6 bases from J, the junction contained 2 bases not matched to a gene. Germline loops: CDR1 SQVTM, CDR2 ANQGSEA. The CDR3 is CSVGTGSEAFF. In DNA, the CDR3 is TGCAGCGTGGGGACAGGGTCTGAAGCTTTCTTT.

This chain uses TRBV24-1 with TRBJ1-1; 8 bases fit TRBD1. V shed 1 base and J 9 bases; nucleotides not matched to a gene: 0. The CDR3 runs to 12 residues. Germline assignment: CDR1 KGHDR and CDR2 SFDVKD. In nucleotides, the CDR3 is TGTGCCACCAGTGATTTCAGGGGGCAAGCTTTCTTT. It encodes CATSDFRGQAFF.

The chain recombines TRBV18 with TRBJ1-2, with 11 bases matching TRBD1. Germline V gene sequence: CDR1 KGHSH, CDR2 LQKENI. This CDR3 has 17 residues. Germline trimming cut 0 bases from V and 5 bases from J; bases unmatched to any gene: 8. CDR3 loop: CASSPPVGQGVLYGYTF. The CDR3 region has the DNA TGTGCCAGCTCACCACCGGTGGGACAGGGGGTTCTGTATGGCTACACCTTC.

The chain carries TRBV28 and TRBJ1-3, with a weak D call TRBD1 (5 bases). Germline CDR1 reads MDHEN; CDR2 reads SYDVKM. V was pared by 5 bases and J by 0 bases, with 20 bases between. This CDR3 has 18 amino acids. CDR3 loop: CASSPPYDSHFSGNTIYF. CDR3 nucleotides: TGTGCCAGCAGTCCACCCTACGACAGCCACTTCTCTGGAAACACCATATATTTT.

The chain joins TRBV23-1 to TRBJ1-3; 9 bases fit TRBD1. TRBV23-1 is an ORF, and what it does is uncertain. There are 16 residues in the CDR3. J lost 11 bases, V lost 3 bases, and 14 bases had no gene match. Written as DNA, the CDR3 is TGCGCCAGCAGTCACCCTTCAGCGGGACAGGGAGGTGCCATATATTTT. It specifies CASSHPSAGQGGAIYF.